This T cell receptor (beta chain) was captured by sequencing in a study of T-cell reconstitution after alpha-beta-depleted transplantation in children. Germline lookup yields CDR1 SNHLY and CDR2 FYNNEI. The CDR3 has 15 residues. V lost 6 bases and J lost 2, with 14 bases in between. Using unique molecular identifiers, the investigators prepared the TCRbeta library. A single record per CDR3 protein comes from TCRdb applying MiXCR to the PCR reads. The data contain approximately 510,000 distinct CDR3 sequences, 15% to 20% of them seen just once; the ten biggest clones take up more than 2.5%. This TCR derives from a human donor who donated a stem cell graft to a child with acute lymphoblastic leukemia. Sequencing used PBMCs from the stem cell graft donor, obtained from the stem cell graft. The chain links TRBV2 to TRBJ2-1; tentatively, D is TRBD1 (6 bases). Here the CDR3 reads CASRGLRGPYNEQFF. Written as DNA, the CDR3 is TGTGCCAGCAGGGGGCTCAGGGGCCCCTACAATGAGCAGTTCTTC.